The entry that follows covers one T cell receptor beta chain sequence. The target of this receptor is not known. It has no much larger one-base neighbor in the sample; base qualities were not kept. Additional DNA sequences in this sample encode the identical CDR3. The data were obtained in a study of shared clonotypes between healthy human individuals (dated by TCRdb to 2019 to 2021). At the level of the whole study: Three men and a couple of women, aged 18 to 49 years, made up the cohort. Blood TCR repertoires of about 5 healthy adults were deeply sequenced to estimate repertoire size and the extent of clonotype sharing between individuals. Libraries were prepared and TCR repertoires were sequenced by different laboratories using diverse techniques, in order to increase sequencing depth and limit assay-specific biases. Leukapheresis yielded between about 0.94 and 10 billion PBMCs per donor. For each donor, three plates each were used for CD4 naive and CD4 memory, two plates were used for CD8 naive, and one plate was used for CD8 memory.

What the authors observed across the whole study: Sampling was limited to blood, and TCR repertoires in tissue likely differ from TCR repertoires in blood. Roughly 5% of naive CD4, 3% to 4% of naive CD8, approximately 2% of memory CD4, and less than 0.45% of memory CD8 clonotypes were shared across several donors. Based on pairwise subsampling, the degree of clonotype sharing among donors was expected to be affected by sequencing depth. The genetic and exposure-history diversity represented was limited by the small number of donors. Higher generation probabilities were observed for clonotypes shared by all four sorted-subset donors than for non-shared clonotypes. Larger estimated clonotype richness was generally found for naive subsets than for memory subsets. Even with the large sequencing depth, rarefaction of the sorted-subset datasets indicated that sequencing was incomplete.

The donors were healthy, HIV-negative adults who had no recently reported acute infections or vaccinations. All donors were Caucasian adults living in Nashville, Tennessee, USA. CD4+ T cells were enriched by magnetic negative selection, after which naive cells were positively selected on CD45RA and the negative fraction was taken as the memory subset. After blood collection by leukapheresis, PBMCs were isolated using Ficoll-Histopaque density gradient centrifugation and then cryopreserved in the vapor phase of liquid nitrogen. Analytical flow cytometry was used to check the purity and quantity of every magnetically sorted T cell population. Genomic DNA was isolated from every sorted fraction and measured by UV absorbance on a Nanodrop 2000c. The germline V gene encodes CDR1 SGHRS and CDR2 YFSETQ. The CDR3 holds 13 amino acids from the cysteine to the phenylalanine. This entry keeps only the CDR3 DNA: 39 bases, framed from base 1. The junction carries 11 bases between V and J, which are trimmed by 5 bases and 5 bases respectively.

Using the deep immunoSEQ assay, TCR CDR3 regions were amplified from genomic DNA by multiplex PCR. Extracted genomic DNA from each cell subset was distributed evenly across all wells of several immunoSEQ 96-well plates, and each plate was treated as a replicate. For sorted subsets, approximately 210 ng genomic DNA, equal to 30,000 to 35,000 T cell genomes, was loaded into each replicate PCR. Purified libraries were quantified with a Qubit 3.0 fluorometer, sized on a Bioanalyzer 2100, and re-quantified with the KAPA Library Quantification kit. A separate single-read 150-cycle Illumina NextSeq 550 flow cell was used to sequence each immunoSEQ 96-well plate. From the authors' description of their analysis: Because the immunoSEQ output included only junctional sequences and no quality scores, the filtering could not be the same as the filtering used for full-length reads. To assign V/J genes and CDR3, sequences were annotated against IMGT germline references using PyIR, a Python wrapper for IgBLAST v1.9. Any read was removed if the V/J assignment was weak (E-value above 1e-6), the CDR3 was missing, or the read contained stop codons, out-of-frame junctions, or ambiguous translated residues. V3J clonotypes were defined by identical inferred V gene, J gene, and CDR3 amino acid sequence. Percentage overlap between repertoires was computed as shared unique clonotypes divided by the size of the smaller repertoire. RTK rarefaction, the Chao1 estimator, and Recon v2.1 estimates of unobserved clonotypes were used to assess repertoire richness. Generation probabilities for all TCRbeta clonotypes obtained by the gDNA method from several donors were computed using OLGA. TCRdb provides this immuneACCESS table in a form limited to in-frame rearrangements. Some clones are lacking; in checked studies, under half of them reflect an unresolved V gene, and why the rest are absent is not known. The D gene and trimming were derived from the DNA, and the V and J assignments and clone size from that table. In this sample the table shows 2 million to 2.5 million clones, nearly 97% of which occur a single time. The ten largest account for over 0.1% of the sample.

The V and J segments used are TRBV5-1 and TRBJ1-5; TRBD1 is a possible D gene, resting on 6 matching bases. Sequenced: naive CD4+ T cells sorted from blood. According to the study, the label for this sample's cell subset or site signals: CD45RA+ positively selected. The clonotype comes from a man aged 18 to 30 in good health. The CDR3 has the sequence CASSFGGDQPQHF. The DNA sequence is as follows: TGCGCCAGCAGTTTCGGGGGCGATCAGCCCCAGCATTTT.